Presented here are 20 T cell receptor beta chains from one specimen sequenced in a study of post-analysis software for immune sequencing data. Study findings and constraints: Roughly five TRBV segments were more frequent in patients than controls; TRBV5-6, TRBV5-1 and TRBV20-1 belonged to this group.

These TCRs' antigens remain unknown. Unique molecular identifiers were present in the TCR beta cDNA libraries. TCRdb re-called the PCR reads through MiXCR, storing one row per CDR3 protein. Here the sample spans 740,000 or so distinct CDR3 sequences, around 50% being singletons. The specimen sequenced was blood. The receptors were sampled from a girl under 18 with multiple sclerosis.

The V gene is TRBV7-9, the J gene TRBJ1-1; D is uncertain. Trimming cost V 2 bases and J 4 bases, with 5 bases left between them. CDR3 length: 12 residues. Per the germline V gene, CDR1 is SEHNR and CDR2 is FQNEAQ (reference sequence). The CDR3 sequence is CASSLTLTEAFF. Here the CDR3 DNA reads TGTGCCAGCAGCTTAACGCTCACTGAAGCTTTCTTT.

This clonotype has only a few counts. The gene calls are TRBV28 and TRBJ1-5; TRBD1 is a possible D gene (6 bases). V lost 4 bases to trimming and J lost 7 bases, with 11 bases between them. There are 13 residues in the CDR3. The germline V gene encodes CDR1 MDHEN and CDR2 SYDVKM. Here the CDR3 reads CASSSLGGQPQHF. Written as DNA, the CDR3 is TGTGCCAGCAGTTCCCTAGGGGGGCAGCCCCAGCATTTT.

V gene TRBV5-1 combines with J gene TRBJ1-1; TRBD1 agrees at 8 bases. The CDR3 consists of 17 residues. Germline CDR1 reads SGHRS; CDR2 reads YFSETQ. Unmatched junction bases numbered 12, after V lost 4 bases and J lost 1 base. CDR3 in amino acids: CASSRSRGRGGNTEAFF. CDR3 sequence (DNA): TGCGCCAGCAGCCGCTCCAGGGGGCGCGGGGGGAACACTGAAGCTTTCTTT.

The chain employs TRBV6-5 and TRBJ2-7, with D perhaps assigned TRBD1 or TRBD2 (5 bases each). V was cut by 6 bases and J by 5 bases, with 20 bases left in between. CDR1 MNHEY and CDR2 SVGAGI come from the germline V gene. The CDR3 sequence is 15 residues long. The CDR3 reads CASRPPIGTWHEQYF. The CDR3 DNA reads TGTGCCAGCAGACCCCCCATAGGGACCTGGCACGAGCAGTACTTC.

This chain's CDR3 is CASSLLLGVSYNEQFF. As DNA, the CDR3 is TGCGCCAGCAGCCTATTACTGGGAGTTAGCTACAATGAGCAGTTCTTC. The chain couples TRBV5-1 to TRBJ2-1, with a weak D call TRBD2 (5 bases). CDR3 length equals 16 residues. V was clipped by 4 bases and J by 3 bases, with 17 bases between them. CDR1 is SGHRS and CDR2 is YFSETQ in the germline V gene.

The V and J genes are TRBV3-1 and TRBJ1-2; D is unclear. This CDR3 comprises 15 residues. Germline CDR1 LGHDT, CDR2 YNNKEL (reference sequence). Trimming took off 2 bases at V and 4 bases at J, with 14 bases between the two ends. The CDR3 DNA follows: TGTGCCAGCAGCCAATTTACAATGGGATCCTATGGCTACACCTTC. Translation gives CASSQFTMGSYGYTF.

The chain has TRBV5-1 and TRBJ2-7, with D possibly called TRBD1 or TRBD2 (5 bases each). Trimming left V 0 bases short and J 2 bases short, with 15 bases between. CDR1 is SGHRS and CDR2 is YFSETQ in the germline V gene. There are 16 residues in the CDR3. The CDR3 nucleotides are TGCGCCAGCAGCTTGGCGGGGCAGCAGGGCGCCTACGAGCAGTACTTC. Its protein product is CASSLAGQQGAYEQYF.

The chain recombines TRBV5-1 with TRBJ1-5; weak D call: TRBD1 (5 bases). CDR3 size: 17 residues. V was shortened by 0 bases and J by 0 bases, with 13 bases between the two germline ends. Germline assignment: CDR1 SGHRS and CDR2 YFSETQ. The CDR3 here is CASSLGQGGHSNQPQHF. CDR3 DNA: TGCGCCAGCAGCTTGGGGCAGGGCGGCCATAGCAATCAGCCCCAGCATTTT.

The chain employs TRBV24-1 and TRBJ2-1; the D call may be TRBD1 or TRBD2 (6 bases each). V was clipped by 3 bases and J by 8 bases, with 19 bases between them. In germline, CDR1 is KGHDR, CDR2 SFDVKD. The CDR3 runs to 16 residues. CDR3 coding DNA: TGTGCCACCAGTGATCCCGGAGGGGGAAGGGCCGATGAGCAGTTCTTC. It is translated as CATSDPGGGRADEQFF.

The rearrangement links TRBV20-1 to TRBJ2-7; D not resolved. CDR1 and CDR2 from the germline V gene are DFQATT and SNEGSKA (reference sequence). CDR3 length: 14 amino acids. The V end lost 0 bases, the J end lost 1 base, and 10 bases lay between the germline ends. CDR3: CSAREAPISYEQYF. The CDR3 DNA reads as TGCAGTGCTAGAGAGGCGCCTATTTCCTACGAGCAGTACTTC.

The V call is TRBV29-1, the J call TRBJ1-1; D ambiguous. There are 12 residues in the CDR3. Trimming pared 6 bases from V and 5 bases from J, leaving 13 bases between. Germline V gene sequence: CDR1 SQVTM, CDR2 ANQGSEA. CDR3 sequence reads: CSVFPMGTEAFF. The CDR3 nucleotides read TGCAGCGTATTCCCGATGGGGACTGAAGCTTTCTTT.

The chain couples TRBV12-5 to TRBJ2-5, with unresolved D. The J call may be incorrect, as the DNA end agrees better with TRBJ2-7. Germline-derived CDR1 and CDR2 are LGHNT and FRNRAP. This CDR3 spans 13 amino acids. In DNA form, the CDR3 reads TGTGCTAGTGGGTCTCCTTATGGCTACGAGCAGTACTTC. Translated, it gives CASGSPYGYEQYF.

V is TRBV12-3 or TRBV12-4 and J is TRBJ2-3; D is unclear. Trimming cost V 5 bases and J 2 bases, with 11 bases left between them. The CDR3 consists of 14 residues. The CDR3 DNA sequence: TGTGCCAGCAGTACGCGGAGCTCCACAGATACGCAGTATTTT. Translation: CASSTRSSTDTQYF.

The chain uses TRBV20-1 and TRBJ1-4; D remains unclear. The CDR3 runs to 15 residues. Germline V gives CDR1 DFQATT, CDR2 SNEGSKA (reference sequence). V was clipped by 3 bases and J by 6 bases, with 17 bases between them. This CDR3 is CSASSWILSYEKLFF. In DNA, the CDR3 is TGCAGTGCTAGTTCCTGGATCTTATCTTATGAAAAACTGTTTTTT.

This clonotype came up once. J is TRBJ2-1 and V is TRBV4-1; D is uncertain. This CDR3 contains 14 residues. V was trimmed by 3 bases and J by 6 bases, leaving 12 bases between them. Germline CDR1 MGHRA, CDR2 YSYEKL. CDR3 in amino acids: CASSQTRLSNEQFF. In nucleotides, the CDR3 is TGCGCCAGCAGCCAGACCAGACTGTCCAATGAGCAGTTCTTC.

V and J are TRBV6-5 and TRBJ2-7; unclear D gene. The CDR3 has 14 amino acids. Trimming removed 6 bases at V and 2 bases at J, with 14 bases between. Per the germline V gene, CDR1 is MNHEY and CDR2 is SVGAGI. The CDR3 DNA sequence: TGTGCCAGCAGGTATAGTGCAGACACCTACGAGCAGTACTTC. This codes for CASRYSADTYEQYF.

This clonotype was counted only a few times. This chain connects TRBV12-3 or TRBV12-4 to TRBJ2-7; 8 nucleotides align to TRBD1. This CDR3 is built from 14 residues. With V trimmed by 3 bases and J by 5 bases, 6 bases remained unmatched. CDR3 amino acids: CASSFRGRSDEQYF. The CDR3 nucleotides are TGTGCCAGCAGTTTCAGGGGGCGTAGCGACGAGCAGTACTTC.

This clonotype was recorded a few times. V usage is TRBV29-1 and J usage is TRBJ2-3; D is undetermined. Germline CDR1 is SQVTM and CDR2 is ANQGSEA. The length of the CDR3 is 11 residues. V gave up 4 bases and J gave up 6 bases, with 8 bases separating them. This CDR3 is CSVGYPDTQYF. DNA of the CDR3: TGCAGCGTTGGCTACCCGGATACGCAGTATTTT.

The DNA of the CDR3 is TGCAGTGCTAGCCGGGAGAGGCGTTCCAATGAGCAGTTCTTC. Its protein is CSASRERRSNEQFF. The gene calls are TRBV20-1 and TRBJ2-1, with a tentative D call TRBD2 (6 bases). Germline V gives CDR1 DFQATT, CDR2 SNEGSKA (reference sequence). There are 14 residues in the CDR3. The ends were cut back, 3 bases at V and 6 bases at J, with 15 bases in the middle.

The chain recombines TRBV7-2 with TRBJ1-2, with D possibly matching TRBD1 (6 bases). Between the trimmed V and J ends, which lost 1 base and 8 bases, there was a span of 14 bases. The CDR3 has 14 amino acids. Germline values: CDR1 SGHTA, CDR2 FQGNSA. The CDR3 coding sequence is TGTGCCAGCAGCTTAGATAGGGGGATGGGCGGCTACACCTTC. Translating it yields CASSLDRGMGGYTF.